A single TCR beta chain is shown here with its context. As yet, its antigen is unknown. CDR3 length equals 12 residues. Trimming left V 3 bases short and J 7 bases short, with 6 bases between. Looked up from germline, CDR1 is SEHNR and CDR2 is FQNEAQ (reference sequence). The PCR employed 60 Vbeta primers together with 13 Jbeta primers. Here immunoSEQ multiplex PCR was the method, and the copy in TCRdb shows in-frame clones only, minus some. This sample has about 92,000 clones, with more than 75% found just once. The data derive from a study of cytomegalovirus exposure and HLA in healthy donors. Overall study findings and caveats: A later analysis linked a missense DCLRE1C variant to TCR beta V- and J-gene trimming.

The specimen was PBMCs. This clonotype originated in a man in his late teens or twenties in good health and CMV-seronegative. The chain couples TRBV7-9 to TRBJ2-2; no firm D call. The DNA of the CDR3 is TGTGCCAGCAGCTTTAAATTCGGGGAGCTGTTTTTT. Its protein product is CASSFKFGELFF.